The rows below give T cell receptor beta chains drawn from one sample of a study of T-cell memory formation after mild COVID-19. In TCRdb, the 5' RACE reads were re-called with MiXCR into one record per CDR3 protein. This sample has 450,000 or so distinct CDR3 sequences, with around a quarter found just once. Sequencing was performed on PBMCs or a T cell subset sorted from them (not recorded which). The source of these receptors is an adult woman who had mild COVID-19 (a few samples of this study predate the infection). Cell type and time point are not known. Both conserved end residues are part of each CDR3. Fields, in order: D gene, V gene, J gene, clone size, CDR3 protein, CDR3 DNA. D genes are given only for firm matches. Size is omitted from some rows. Given values are once, few, many or a class for expanded clones.

d_call: TRBD2
v_call: TRBV25-1
j_call: TRBJ2-1
clone_size: .
cdr3_aa: CASSDRTSGNLYNEQFF
cdr3_nt: TGTGCCAGCAGTGACAGGACTAGCGGGAACCTCTACAATGAGCAGTTCTTC

d_call: .
v_call: TRBV15
j_call: TRBJ2-1
clone_size: .
cdr3_aa: CATIRDFERTNEQFF
cdr3_nt: TGTGCCACCATCAGAGATTTCGAGAGAACCAATGAGCAGTTCTTC

d_call: .
v_call: TRBV29-1
j_call: TRBJ1-2
clone_size: few
cdr3_aa: CSAAAGPNYGYTF
cdr3_nt: TGCAGCGCAGCCGCGGGCCCGAACTATGGCTACACCTTC

d_call: .
v_call: TRBV19
j_call: TRBJ2-3
clone_size: .
cdr3_aa: CASGDPGSTDTQYF
cdr3_nt: TGTGCCAGTGGCGATCCGGGTTCTACGGATACGCAGTATTTT

d_call: .
v_call: TRBV12-3/TRBV12-4
j_call: TRBJ2-7
clone_size: few
cdr3_aa: CASSLAVVGREQYF
cdr3_nt: TGTGCCAGCAGTTTAGCAGTGGTAGGGCGAGAGCAGTACTTC

d_call: TRBD1
v_call: TRBV12-3/TRBV12-4
j_call: TRBJ1-1
clone_size: .
cdr3_aa: CASSLGGTGHNTEAFF
cdr3_nt: TGTGCCAGCAGTTTAGGAGGGACAGGGCATAACACTGAAGCTTTCTTT

d_call: .
v_call: TRBV7-6
j_call: TRBJ2-7
clone_size: .
cdr3_aa: CASSRGMGAYEQYF
cdr3_nt: TGTGCCAGCAGCCGAGGCATGGGGGCCTACGAGCAGTACTTC

d_call: .
v_call: TRBV12-3/TRBV12-4
j_call: TRBJ1-1
clone_size: few
cdr3_aa: CASSPPSGGVTEAFF
cdr3_nt: TGTGCCAGCAGTCCCCCTTCGGGGGGTGTCACTGAAGCTTTCTTT

d_call: .
v_call: TRBV12-3/TRBV12-4
j_call: TRBJ1-5
clone_size: .
cdr3_aa: CASEDNEMGDGNQPQHF
cdr3_nt: TGTGCCAGCGAAGATAACGAAATGGGGGATGGCAATCAGCCCCAGCATTTT

d_call: .
v_call: TRBV25-1
j_call: TRBJ2-7
clone_size: many
cdr3_aa: CASSGEQYF
cdr3_nt: TGTGCCAGCAGTGGAGAGCAGTACTTC

d_call: TRBD2
v_call: TRBV29-1
j_call: TRBJ2-3
clone_size: .
cdr3_aa: CSVAPGLALPDTQYF
cdr3_nt: TGCAGCGTTGCCCCGGGACTAGCGTTGCCAGATACGCAGTATTTT

d_call: TRBD2
v_call: TRBV12-3/TRBV12-4
j_call: TRBJ2-3
clone_size: .
cdr3_aa: CASSFGTSGTAQYF
cdr3_nt: TGTGCCAGCAGTTTTGGGACTAGCGGGACTGCGCAGTATTTT

d_call: TRBD1
v_call: TRBV7-3
j_call: TRBJ2-7
clone_size: .
cdr3_aa: CASSLGTGGERSYEQYF
cdr3_nt: TGTGCCAGCAGCCTGGGGACAGGGGGCGAAAGAAGCTACGAGCAGTACTTC

d_call: .
v_call: TRBV9
j_call: TRBJ2-3
clone_size: few
cdr3_aa: CASSVEAVTDTQYF
cdr3_nt: TGTGCCAGCAGCGTAGAAGCGGTCACAGATACGCAGTATTTT

d_call: .
v_call: TRBV29-1
j_call: TRBJ1-2
clone_size: .
cdr3_aa: CSVEDSWARAGYTF
cdr3_nt: TGCAGCGTTGAAGATAGTTGGGCCAGAGCTGGCTACACCTTC

d_call: .
v_call: TRBV6-5
j_call: TRBJ2-2
clone_size: few
cdr3_aa: CASRTIPTRRGQSGELFF
cdr3_nt: TGTGCCAGCAGAACAATCCCAACCCGGCGGGGGCAGTCCGGGGAGCTGTTTTTT

d_call: TRBD1
v_call: TRBV5-4
j_call: TRBJ2-4
clone_size: .
cdr3_aa: CASSRGQGAWDIQYF
cdr3_nt: TGTGCCAGCAGTCGCGGACAGGGTGCTTGGGACATTCAGTACTTC